This TCR beta chain was sequenced during a study of OX40 agonist ivuxolimab in advanced cancers. Study-wide background: Ivuxolimab is an agonistic anti-OX40 (CD134) antibody, and patients were treated with it. Patients were infused with ivuxolimab every 2 weeks at 0.01 to 10 mg/kg. Study observations and caveats: Mean expanded clone counts were higher in CD8+ than CD4+ T cells.

CDR1 is MGHRA and CDR2 is YSYEKL in the germline V gene. Trimming took 0 bases from V and 15 from J, leaving 12 bases between them. This CDR3 region has 12 residues. Of note for this clone: Its antigen remains unidentified.

The repertoire was sequenced with immunoSEQ multiplex PCR; TCRdb's copy has only in-frame clones and lacks some. The repertoire consists of approximately 65,000 clones, with roughly four fifths occurring once and the leading ten covering roughly 11%. This specimen consisted of CD4+ or CD8+ T cells sorted from blood, obtained in a trial of the OX40 agonist ivuxolimab. The chain combines TRBV4-1 with TRBJ2-1; D assignment may be TRBD1 or TRBD2 (6 bases each). The origin of this receptor is an adult with an advanced solid tumor such as melanoma, head and neck, liver or kidney cancer. CDR3 protein: CASSQDGGLAFF. The CDR3 nucleotides read TGCGCCAGCAGCCAAGATGGGGGGCTAGCGTTCTTC.